A single sample is the source of the 4 T cell receptor beta chains below, sequenced in a study of blood T cell repertoires in COVID-19. The protocol was immunoSEQ multiplex PCR, while the TCRdb copy is restricted to in-frame clones and leaves out a portion. This table holds 180,000 or so clones, roughly 90% found once. What was sequenced was PBMCs or T cells enriched from blood (not recorded which). The source of these receptors is a human donor with acute COVID-19. The donor label of this sample is uncertain.

The gene calls are TRBV10-1 and TRBJ2-7; unclear D gene. V dropped 3 bases and J dropped 6 bases, with 9 bases sitting between them. Germline CDR1 is WNHNN and CDR2 is SYGVQD (reference sequence). The CDR3 runs 12 residues. CDR3 amino acids: CASSELFSEQYF. CDR3 nucleotides: TGCGCCAGCAGTGAACTATTCTCCGAGCAGTACTTC.

This clone was seen only once. The chain uses TRBV4-3 and TRBJ2-6, with no clear D. The germline V and J ends were trimmed by 0 bases and 2 bases, with 11 bases remaining between them. This CDR3 comprises 17 residues. Germline V gene sequence: CDR1 LGHNA, CDR2 YSLEER. The CDR3 loop is CASSQETVNPGANVLTF. The CDR3 nucleotides read TGCGCCAGCAGCCAAGAAACAGTCAATCCTGGGGCCAACGTCCTGACTTTC.

The chain has TRBV4-3 and TRBJ2-7; D gene uncertain. Per the germline V gene, CDR1 is LGHNA and CDR2 is YSLEER. Trimming left V 2 bases short and J 5 bases short, with 10 bases between. The CDR3 contains 13 residues. CDR3 region: CASSQNFANEQYF. The CDR3 nucleotides read TGCGCCAGCAGCCAAAATTTTGCGAACGAGCAGTACTTC.

The chain carries TRBV19 and TRBJ2-1, with a weak D call TRBD2 (6 bases). V lost 6 bases and J lost 0, with 15 bases in between. There are 16 residues in the CDR3. Germline CDR1 is LNHDA and CDR2 is SQIVND (reference sequence). CDR3 DNA sequence: TGTGCCAGTAGATCGGGACTCCCGAGCTCCTACAATGAGCAGTTCTTC. Its protein product is CASRSGLPSSYNEQFF. Using reference TRBV19 and TRBJ2-1 for the parts outside the CDR3, the full variable domain is DGGITQSPKYLFRKEGQNVTLSCEQNLNHDAMYWYRQDPGQGLRLIYYSQIVNDFQKGDIAEGYSVSREKKESFPLTVTSAQKNPTAFYLCASRSGLPSSYNEQFFGPGTRLTVL.